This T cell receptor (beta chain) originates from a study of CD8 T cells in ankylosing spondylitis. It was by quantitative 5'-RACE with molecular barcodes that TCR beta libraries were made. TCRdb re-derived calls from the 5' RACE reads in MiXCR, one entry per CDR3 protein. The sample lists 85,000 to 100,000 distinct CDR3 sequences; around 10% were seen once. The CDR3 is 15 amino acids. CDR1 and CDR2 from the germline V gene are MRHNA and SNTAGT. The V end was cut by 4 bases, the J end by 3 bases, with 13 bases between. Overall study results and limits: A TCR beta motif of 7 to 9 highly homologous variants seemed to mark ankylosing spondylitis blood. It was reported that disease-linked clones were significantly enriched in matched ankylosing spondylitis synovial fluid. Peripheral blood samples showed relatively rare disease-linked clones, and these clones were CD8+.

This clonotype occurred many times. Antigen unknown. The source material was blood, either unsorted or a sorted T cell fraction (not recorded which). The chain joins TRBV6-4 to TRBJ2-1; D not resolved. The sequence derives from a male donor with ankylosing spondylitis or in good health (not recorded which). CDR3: CASSVEPSGYNEQFF. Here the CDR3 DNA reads TGTGCCAGCAGTGTTGAGCCCAGTGGCTACAATGAGCAGTTCTTC.